The 25 T cell receptor beta chains below come from one sample, sequenced in a study of cytomegalovirus exposure and HLA in healthy donors (dated by TCRdb to 2015 to 2018). Libraries were made using the immunoSEQ multiplex PCR assay. The multiplex PCR relied on a mix of 60 forward primers for TCR Vbeta segments and 13 reverse primers for TCR Jbeta segments. Held by TCRdb, this immuneACCESS table contains in-frame sequences only and omits some clones. Under half of the omission traces to an unresolved V gene where checked; the cause of the rest is unknown. For this sample there are over 85,000 clones; about 80% appear just once. The ten largest clones capture roughly 12% of the sample. The specimen was PBMCs. All receptors come from a young man in good health and CMV-seropositive.

This clone is a singleton in its sample. V gene TRBV7-2 combines with J gene TRBJ1-2, with D tentatively TRBD1 (6 bases). The germline V gene has CDR1 SGHTA and CDR2 FQGNSA. This CDR3 has 14 amino acids. The V end lost 4 bases, the J end lost 0 bases, and 9 bases lay between the germline ends. CDR3 in DNA: TGTGCCAGCAGCTCCGGACAGCCTAACTATGGCTACACCTTC. Its protein product is CASSSGQPNYGYTF. The entire variable domain, with the rest obtained from reference TRBV7-2 and TRBJ1-2, is as follows: GAGVSQSPSNKVTEKGKDVELRCDPISGHTALYWYRQSLGQGLEFLIYFQGNSAPDKSGLPSDRFSAERTGGSVSTLTIQRTQQEDSAVYLCASSSGQPNYGYTFGSGTRLTVV.

This clone showed up just once. This chain links TRBV9 with TRBJ2-1; 7 bases match TRBD2. Unmatched junction bases numbered 5, after V lost 0 bases and J lost 5 bases. There are 15 residues in the CDR3. Germline CDR1 SGDLS, CDR2 YYNGEE. This CDR3 reads CASSVVGGINNEQFF. CDR3 in DNA: TGTGCCAGCAGCGTAGTGGGGGGGATTAACAATGAGCAGTTCTTC.

The V gene is TRBV6-1, the J gene TRBJ2-1; 10 bases match TRBD2. CDR1 is MNHNS and CDR2 is SASEGT in the germline V gene. The CDR3 sequence is 17 residues long. V dropped 0 bases and J dropped 3; count of bases not matched to a gene: 5. DNA for the CDR3: TGTGCCAGCAGTGAAGCGCTGGGGACTAGCGTCTACAATGAGCAGTTCTTC. Protein: CASSEALGTSVYNEQFF.

The rearrangement uses TRBV29-1 and TRBJ2-2; 7 positions agree with TRBD2. The V and J ends lost 4 bases and 6 bases, in that order; junction bases with no gene match: 8. CDR1 is SQVTM, CDR2 ANQGSEA, per germline. This CDR3 has 14 residues. DNA for the CDR3: TGCAGCGTTGCAAAGGGAACTAGCGCCGGGGAGCTGTTTTTT. Its protein is CSVAKGTSAGELFF.

A few counts support this clone. The chain is built from TRBV23-1 and TRBJ2-1, with a possible D match to TRBD1 (5 bases). TRBV23-1 is labeled an ORF, and its function is uncertain. Trimming left V 3 bases short and J 1 base short, with 13 bases between. This CDR3 spans 16 amino acids. CDR3: CASSQDTGWSYNEQFF. The CDR3 DNA reads as TGCGCCAGCAGTCAGGATACAGGATGGTCCTACAATGAGCAGTTCTTC.

The CDR3 sequence: CASSSWPDRTYEQYF. The CDR3 nucleotides are TGTGCCAGCAGCTCGTGGCCGGACAGAACCTACGAGCAGTACTTC. The chain has TRBV5-5 and TRBJ2-7, with D tentatively TRBD1 (6 bases). The CDR3 runs 15 residues. CDR1 and CDR2 from the germline V gene are SGHKS and YYEKEE (reference sequence). V dropped 3 bases and J dropped 2 bases, with 15 bases sitting between them.

This clone has a handful of counts. The chain carries TRBV13 and TRBJ2-5, with 8 bases that match TRBD2. V dropped 0 bases and J dropped 5; count of bases not matched to a gene: 8. Germline-derived CDR1 and CDR2 are PRHDT and FYEKMQ (reference sequence). CDR3 length: 16 residues. The CDR3 is CASSLGGGGRAETQYF. CDR3 coding DNA: TGTGCCAGCAGCTTAGGAGGCGGGGGGCGCGCGGAGACCCAGTACTTC.

The chain joins TRBV28 to TRBJ2-7, with a possible D match to TRBD1 (6 bases). The CDR3 spans 12 residues. Germline V gene sequence: CDR1 MDHEN, CDR2 SYDVKM. V lost 7 bases and J 2 bases, leaving 9 bases between the germline ends. CDR3 in DNA: TGTGCCAGCACGAGGGGGACCTACGAGCAGTACTTC. Translating it yields CASTRGTYEQYF.

The chain carries TRBV7-8 and TRBJ1-1, with 9 bases lining up with TRBD1. V lost 3 bases, J lost 5 bases, and 7 bases stayed unmatched. Germline V CDR1 and CDR2: SGHVS, FQNEAQ. The CDR3 covers 15 residues. DNA for the CDR3: TGTGCCAGCAGCTTCCGCGGGACAGGGTGGACTGAAGCTTTCTTT. As protein: CASSFRGTGWTEAFF. The whole variable domain, remainder taken from reference TRBV7-8 and TRBJ1-1, is GAGVSQSPRYKVAKRGQDVALRCDPISGHVSLFWYQQALGQGPEFLTYFQNEAQLDKSGLPSDRFFAERPEGSVSTLKIQRTQQEDSAVYLCASSFRGTGWTEAFFGQGTRLTVV.

The chain combines TRBV27 with TRBJ2-7; 7 bases fit TRBD2. Germline V gene data show CDR1 as MNHEY and CDR2 as SMNVEV (reference sequence). This CDR3 is built from 16 residues. V trimming: 1 base; J trimming: 0 bases; junction bases outside the gene matches: 6. CDR3 loop: CASSLLRRESSYEQYF. In DNA form, the CDR3 reads TGTGCCAGCAGTTTATTGAGGCGGGAGAGCTCCTACGAGCAGTACTTC.

The chain carries TRBV27 and TRBJ1-1, with a tentative D call TRBD1 (5 bases). Germline assignment: CDR1 MNHEY and CDR2 SMNVEV (reference sequence). V gave up 3 bases and J gave up 3 bases, with 11 bases separating them. There are 14 residues in the CDR3. CDR3 DNA sequence: TGTGCCAGCAGTTTTGTGGGGGGAGACACTGAAGCTTTCTTT. As protein: CASSFVGGDTEAFF.

V is TRBV7-2 and J is TRBJ1-2, with 10 positions matching TRBD1. Trimming cost V 5 bases and J 8 bases; bases outside gene matches: 14. The CDR3 covers 16 residues. CDR1 and CDR2 from the germline V gene are SGHTA and FQGNSA. CDR3 in amino acids: CASSKQPGQGKEGYTF. The CDR3 nucleotides are TGTGCCAGCAGCAAACAACCGGGACAGGGGAAAGAAGGCTACACCTTC.

This rearrangement joins TRBV6-6 to TRBJ1-2; 7 bases match TRBD1. Unmatched junction bases numbered 4, after V lost 6 bases and J lost 3 bases. This CDR3 contains 13 residues. Germline-derived CDR1 and CDR2 are MNHNY and SVGAGI (reference sequence). The CDR3 DNA reads as TGTGCCAGCAGCCAGGACAGGTACTATGGCTACACCTTC. Translation gives CASSQDRYYGYTF.

The V and J genes are TRBV4-3 and TRBJ2-3; D not resolved. The CDR3 has 14 residues. From germline, CDR1 is LGHNA and CDR2 YSLEER. V dropped 0 bases and J dropped 3 bases, with 7 bases sitting between them. The CDR3: CASSQEARTDTQYF. The CDR3 nucleotides are TGCGCCAGCAGCCAAGAGGCCAGGACAGATACGCAGTATTTT.

V is TRBV19 and J is TRBJ1-1, with TRBD1 as a possible D gene (6 bases). Germline values: CDR1 LNHDA, CDR2 SQIVND (reference sequence). V was clipped by 10 bases and J by 0 bases, with 15 bases between them. The CDR3 runs 14 residues. CDR3: CATTWGLLNTEAFF. CDR3 DNA: TGTGCCACCACCTGGGGGCTTCTGAACACTGAAGCTTTCTTT.

This chain joins TRBV28 and TRBJ2-3, with 9 bases fitting TRBD1. V was clipped by 0 bases and J by 5 bases; unmatched bases: 6. Germline CDR1 reads MDHEN; CDR2 reads SYDVKM. The CDR3 sequence is 16 residues long. The CDR3: CASSLWGQGLLDTQYF. The DNA of the CDR3 is TGTGCCAGCAGTTTATGGGGACAGGGACTACTAGATACGCAGTATTTT. Using reference TRBV28 and TRBJ2-3 for the parts outside the CDR3, the full variable domain is DVKVTQSSRYLVKRTGEKVFLECVQDMDHENMFWYRQDPGLGLRLIYFSYDVKMKEKGDIPEGYSVSREKKERFSLILESASTNQTSMYLCASSLWGQGLLDTQYFGPGTRLTVL.

The rearrangement links TRBV11-3 to TRBJ2-3; no definite D call. Trimming stripped 5 bases from V and 2 bases from J, with 14 bases between. Germline V lookup: CDR1 SGHNT, CDR2 YENEEA. The CDR3 has 15 amino acids. The CDR3 sequence is CASSVRTGFTDTQYF. The CDR3 DNA reads TGTGCCAGCAGCGTTCGCACCGGGTTCACAGATACGCAGTATTTT.

This chain connects TRBV4-2 to TRBJ1-1; tentatively, D is TRBD1 (5 bases). Between the trimmed V and J ends, which lost 0 bases and 2 bases, there was a span of 19 bases. The CDR3 covers 18 residues. Germline-derived CDR1 and CDR2 are LGHNA and YNFKEQ. CDR3 amino acids: CASSQDPGAGVGNTEAFF. CDR3 nucleotide sequence: TGTGCCAGCAGCCAAGACCCTGGGGCGGGGGTGGGAAACACTGAAGCTTTCTTT.

This chain links TRBV5-6 with TRBJ1-2, with 8 bases lining up with TRBD1. With 1 base clipped from V and 6 bases from J, the junction kept 11 bases outside the gene matches. The germline CDR1 and CDR2 sequences are SGHDT and YYEEEE. CDR3 length: 16 amino acids. The CDR3 nucleotides are TGTGCCAGCAGCTTGACGGACAGGGTGTCGGCTAATGGCTACACCTTC. Translation: CASSLTDRVSANGYTF.

J is TRBJ2-5 and V is TRBV6-6; 12 bases agree with TRBD2. The CDR3 spans 14 residues. After removal of 6 bases from V and 4 bases from J, the junction contained 3 bases not matched to a gene. Germline V lookup: CDR1 MNHNY, CDR2 SVGAGI (reference sequence). In DNA, the CDR3 is TGTGCCAGCAGGATGACTAGCGGGGGAGAGACCCAGTACTTC. Protein sequence: CASRMTSGGETQYF.

The chain employs TRBV9 and TRBJ2-3; D remains unclear. Deletions cut 6 bases from V and 0 bases from J, with 14 bases between. Germline V gene lookup returns CDR1 SGDLS and CDR2 YYNGEE. This CDR3 is 15 amino acids long. In nucleotides, the CDR3 is TGTGCCAGCACCCCTGCCCGAACTAGCACAGATACGCAGTATTTT. Amino acids: CASTPARTSTDTQYF.

The chain employs TRBV5-1 and TRBJ2-1; a weak D match, TRBD2 (5 bases). Germline V gives CDR1 SGHRS, CDR2 YFSETQ. The V end lost 3 bases, the J end lost 6 bases, and 13 bases lay between the germline ends. CDR3 size: 14 residues. CDR3 bases: TGCGCCAGCAGCTACATACTAGATTCCAATGAGCAGTTCTTC. Its translation: CASSYILDSNEQFF.

V and J are TRBV27 and TRBJ2-7, with a weak D call TRBD2 (6 bases). The V gene lost 6 bases and the J gene lost 2 bases, with 14 bases spanning the gap. The CDR3 runs 14 residues. Germline CDR1 and CDR2: MNHEY and SMNVEV (reference sequence). In DNA, the CDR3 is TGTGCCAGCAGCCTGACTAGAATCGCCTACGAGCAGTACTTC. Amino acids: CASSLTRIAYEQYF.

V gene TRBV5-8 combines with J gene TRBJ2-5; 9 nucleotides line up with TRBD1. Germline V lookup: CDR1 SGHTS, CDR2 YDEGEE. V was pared by 2 bases and J by 5 bases, with 10 bases of the junction left unmatched. This CDR3 is built from 16 residues. The CDR3 reads CASSFGTGIPPETQYF. In DNA, the CDR3 is TGTGCCAGCAGCTTCGGGACAGGGATTCCTCCGGAGACCCAGTACTTC.

This chain connects TRBV5-1 to TRBJ2-3; D possibly corresponds to TRBD2 (6 bases). Germline V CDR1 and CDR2: SGHRS, YFSETQ. The CDR3 is made up of 15 amino acids. The chain's CDR3 is CVTALRDFSTDTQYF. CDR3 coding DNA: TGCGTCACCGCCCTCCGGGACTTTAGCACAGATACGCAGTATTTT.